This T cell receptor beta chain was identified during a study of tumor-infiltrating lymphocytes in localized non-small cell lung cancer. Study details: The cohort mixed smokers and never-smokers, several histologies, and some post-neoadjuvant-chemotherapy samples.

Trimming shortened V by 2 bases and J by 13 bases, and 21 bases separated the two germline ends. Germline CDR1 is SGHDN and CDR2 is FVKESK. The length of the CDR3 is 14 residues. As to this clone: As yet, its antigen is unknown.

TCRdb's copy holds only in-frame clones and misses some; the assay was immunoSEQ multiplex PCR. The sample includes about 15,000 clones, 69% seen only once; the top ten take 4.5% to 7.5%. Overall study results and limits: Compared with uninvolved lung, tumors showed higher T cell infiltration by TCRbeta sequencing. Recurrence-free survival showed no association with tumor T-cell fraction. IM1 and IM2 tumors showed no difference in T-cell fraction.

Sequencing was carried out using lung tumor tissue. This receptor was taken from a human donor with non-small cell lung cancer. The chain couples TRBV14 to TRBJ2-7; D might be TRBD2 (5 bases). The CDR3 nucleotides read TGTGCCAGCAGCCAACGGCTAGCTGGTAAGGCCACCTACTTC. Encoded protein: CASSQRLAGKATYF.